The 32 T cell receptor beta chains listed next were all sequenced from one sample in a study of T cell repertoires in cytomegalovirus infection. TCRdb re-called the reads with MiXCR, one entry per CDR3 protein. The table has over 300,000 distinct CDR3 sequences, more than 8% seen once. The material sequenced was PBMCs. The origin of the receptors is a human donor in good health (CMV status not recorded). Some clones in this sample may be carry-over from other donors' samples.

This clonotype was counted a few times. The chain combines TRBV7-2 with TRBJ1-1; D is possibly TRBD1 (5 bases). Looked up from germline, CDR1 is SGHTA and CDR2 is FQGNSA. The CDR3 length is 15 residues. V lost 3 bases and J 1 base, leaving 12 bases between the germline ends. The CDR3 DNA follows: TGTGCCAGCAGCTTGGAGTGGGGGGGGAACACTGAAGCTTTCTTT. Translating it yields CASSLEWGGNTEAFF.

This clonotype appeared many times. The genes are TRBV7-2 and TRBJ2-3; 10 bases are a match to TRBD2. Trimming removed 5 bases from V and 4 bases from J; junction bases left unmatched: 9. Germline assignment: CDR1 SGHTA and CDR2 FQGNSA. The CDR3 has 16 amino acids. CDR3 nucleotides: TGTGCCAGCAGCCTACGAGCGGGGGGGCGCGCAGATACGCAGTATTTT. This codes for CASSLRAGGRADTQYF.

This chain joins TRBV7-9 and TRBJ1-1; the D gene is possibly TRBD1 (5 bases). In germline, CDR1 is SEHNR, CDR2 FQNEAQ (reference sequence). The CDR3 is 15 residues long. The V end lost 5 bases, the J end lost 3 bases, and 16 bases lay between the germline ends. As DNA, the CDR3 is TGTGCCAGCAGCACCCGGGGCTCCCAGGACACTGAAGCTTTCTTT. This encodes CASSTRGSQDTEAFF.

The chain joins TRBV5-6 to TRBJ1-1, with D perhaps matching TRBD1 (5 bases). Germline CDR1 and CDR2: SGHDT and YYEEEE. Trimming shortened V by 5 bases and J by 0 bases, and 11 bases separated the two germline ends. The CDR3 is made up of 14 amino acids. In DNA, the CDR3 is TGTGCCAGCAGAGTAAGGGGTGTGAACACTGAAGCTTTCTTT. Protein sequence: CASRVRGVNTEAFF.

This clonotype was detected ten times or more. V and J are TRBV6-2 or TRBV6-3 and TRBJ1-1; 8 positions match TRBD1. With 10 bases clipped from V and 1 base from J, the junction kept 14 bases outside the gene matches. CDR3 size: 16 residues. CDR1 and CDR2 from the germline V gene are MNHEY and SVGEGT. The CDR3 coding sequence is TGTGCCACCCGAATCAGGGGGCGGCAAAGGAACACTGAAGCTTTCTTT. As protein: CATRIRGRQRNTEAFF.

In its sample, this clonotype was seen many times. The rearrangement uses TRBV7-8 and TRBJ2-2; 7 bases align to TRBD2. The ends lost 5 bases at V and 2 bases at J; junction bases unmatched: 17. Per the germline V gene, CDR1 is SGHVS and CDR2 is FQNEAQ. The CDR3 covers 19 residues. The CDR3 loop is CASSRRLKGGDLNTGELFF. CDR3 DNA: TGTGCCAGCAGCCGAAGACTCAAGGGAGGGGACCTCAACACCGGGGAGCTGTTTTTT.

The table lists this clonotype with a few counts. The chain's CDR3 is CASSYGPPGAKNIQYF. The CDR3 DNA is TGTGCCAGCAGTTACGGTCCTCCGGGGGCCAAAAACATTCAGTACTTC. The chain recombines TRBV6-5 with TRBJ2-4; tentatively, D is TRBD2 (5 bases). The CDR3 is made up of 16 amino acids. Germline V gene data show CDR1 as MNHEY and CDR2 as SVGAGI. The V and J ends lost 2 bases and 1 base respectively, with 12 bases between them.

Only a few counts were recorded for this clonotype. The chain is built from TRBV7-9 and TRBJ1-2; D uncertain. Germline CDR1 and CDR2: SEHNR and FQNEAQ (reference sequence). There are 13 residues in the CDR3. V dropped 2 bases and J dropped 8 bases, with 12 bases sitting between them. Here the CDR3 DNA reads TGTGCCAGCAGCTTACAGGAGGCGTCGGGCTACACCTTC. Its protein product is CASSLQEASGYTF.

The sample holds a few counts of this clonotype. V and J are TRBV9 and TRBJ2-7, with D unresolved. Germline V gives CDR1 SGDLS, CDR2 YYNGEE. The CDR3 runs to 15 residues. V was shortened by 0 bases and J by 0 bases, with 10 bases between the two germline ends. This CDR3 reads CASSVASDSSYEQYF. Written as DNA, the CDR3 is TGTGCCAGCAGCGTAGCCTCGGATAGCTCCTACGAGCAGTACTTC.

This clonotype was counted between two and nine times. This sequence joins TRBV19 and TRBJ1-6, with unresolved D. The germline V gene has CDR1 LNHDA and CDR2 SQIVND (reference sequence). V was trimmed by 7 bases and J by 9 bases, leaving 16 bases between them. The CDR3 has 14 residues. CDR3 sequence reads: CASNLRRMGSPLHF. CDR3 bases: TGTGCCAGTAATCTCCGACGGATGGGTTCACCCCTCCACTTT.

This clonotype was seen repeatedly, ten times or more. As DNA, the CDR3 is TGTGCCAGCAGCTCGGGACAGGCAATTCAGTATGGCTACACCTTC. It specifies CASSSGQAIQYGYTF. The chain links TRBV7-8 to TRBJ1-2; TRBD1 matches at 8 bases. CDR1 is SGHVS, CDR2 FQNEAQ, per germline. The CDR3 is 15 amino acids. Germline trimming cut 4 bases from V and 5 bases from J; bases unmatched to any gene: 9.

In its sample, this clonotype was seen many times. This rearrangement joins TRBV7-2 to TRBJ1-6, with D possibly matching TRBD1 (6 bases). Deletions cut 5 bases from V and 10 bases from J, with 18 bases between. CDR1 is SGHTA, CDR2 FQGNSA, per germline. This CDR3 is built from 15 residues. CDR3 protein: CASSPREAGVSPLHF. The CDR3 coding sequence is TGTGCCAGCAGCCCGAGGGAGGCAGGGGTGTCACCCCTCCACTTT. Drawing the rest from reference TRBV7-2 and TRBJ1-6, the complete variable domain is GAGVSQSPSNKVTEKGKDVELRCDPISGHTALYWYRQSLGQGLEFLIYFQGNSAPDKSGLPSDRFSAERTGGSVSTLTIQRTQQEDSAVYLCASSPREAGVSPLHFGNGTRLTVT.

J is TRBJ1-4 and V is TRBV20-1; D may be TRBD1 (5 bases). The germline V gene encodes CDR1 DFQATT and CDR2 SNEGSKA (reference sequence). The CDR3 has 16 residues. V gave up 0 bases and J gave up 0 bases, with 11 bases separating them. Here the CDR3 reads CSARDPQGATNEKLFF. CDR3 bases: TGCAGTGCTAGAGATCCGCAGGGCGCAACTAATGAAAAACTGTTTTTT.

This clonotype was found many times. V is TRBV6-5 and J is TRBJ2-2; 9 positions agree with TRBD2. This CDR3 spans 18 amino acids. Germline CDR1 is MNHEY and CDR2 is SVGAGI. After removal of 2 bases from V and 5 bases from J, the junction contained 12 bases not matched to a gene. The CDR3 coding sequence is TGTGCCAGCAGTTACCCACGGTCCGGAAGCGGGAGGACCGGGGAGCTGTTTTTT. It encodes CASSYPRSGSGRTGELFF.

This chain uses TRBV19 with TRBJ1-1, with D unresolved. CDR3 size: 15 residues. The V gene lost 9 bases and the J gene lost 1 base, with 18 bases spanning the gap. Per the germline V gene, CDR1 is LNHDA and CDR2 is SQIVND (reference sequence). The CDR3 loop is CASGGISRGNTEAFF. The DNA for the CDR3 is TGTGCCAGCGGAGGGATTTCTAGAGGGAACACTGAAGCTTTCTTT.

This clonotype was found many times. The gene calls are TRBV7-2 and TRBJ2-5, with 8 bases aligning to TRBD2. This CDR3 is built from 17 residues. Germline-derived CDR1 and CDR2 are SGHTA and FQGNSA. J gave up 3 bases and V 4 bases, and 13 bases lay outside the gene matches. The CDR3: CASSSRIVAGREETQYF. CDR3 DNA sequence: TGTGCCAGCAGCTCTCGGATAGTAGCGGGGAGGGAAGAGACCCAGTACTTC.

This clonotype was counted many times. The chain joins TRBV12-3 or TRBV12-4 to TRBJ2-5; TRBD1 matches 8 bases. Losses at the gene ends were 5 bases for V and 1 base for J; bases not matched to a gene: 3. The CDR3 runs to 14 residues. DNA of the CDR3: TGTGCCAGCAGTCGAGGACAGGGCCAAGAGACCCAGTACTTC. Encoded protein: CASSRGQGQETQYF.

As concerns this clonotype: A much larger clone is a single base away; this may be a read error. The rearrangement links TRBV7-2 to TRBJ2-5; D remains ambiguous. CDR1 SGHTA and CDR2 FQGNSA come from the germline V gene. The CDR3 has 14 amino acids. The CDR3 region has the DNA TGTGCCAGCAGCTTCCGCCTCGAAAGAGAGATCCAGTACTTC. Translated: CASSFRLEREIQYF.

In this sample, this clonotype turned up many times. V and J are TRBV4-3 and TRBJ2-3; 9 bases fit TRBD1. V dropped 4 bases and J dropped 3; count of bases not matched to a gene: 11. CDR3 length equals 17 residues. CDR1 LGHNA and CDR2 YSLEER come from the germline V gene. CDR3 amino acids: CASSPGAGQGATDTQYF. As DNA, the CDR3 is TGCGCCAGCAGCCCAGGTGCGGGACAGGGTGCAACAGATACGCAGTATTTT.

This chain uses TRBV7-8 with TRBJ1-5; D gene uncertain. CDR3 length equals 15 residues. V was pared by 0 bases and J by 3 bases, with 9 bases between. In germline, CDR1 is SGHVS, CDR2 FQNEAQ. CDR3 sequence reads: CASSLAGLNNQPQHF. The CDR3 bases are TGTGCCAGCAGCTTAGCAGGGCTCAACAATCAGCCCCAGCATTTT. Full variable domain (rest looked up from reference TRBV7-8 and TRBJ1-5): GAGVSQSPRYKVAKRGQDVALRCDPISGHVSLFWYQQALGQGPEFLTYFQNEAQLDKSGLPSDRFFAERPEGSVSTLKIQRTQQEDSAVYLCASSLAGLNNQPQHFGDGTRLSIL.

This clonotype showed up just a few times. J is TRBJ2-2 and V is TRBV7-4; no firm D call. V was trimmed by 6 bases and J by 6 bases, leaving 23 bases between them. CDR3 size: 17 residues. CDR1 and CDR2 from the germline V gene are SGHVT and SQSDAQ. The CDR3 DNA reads TGTGCCAGCAGTACCCCGTTCATGAGTCCGGCGGCCGGGGAGCTGTTTTTT. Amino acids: CASSTPFMSPAAGELFF.

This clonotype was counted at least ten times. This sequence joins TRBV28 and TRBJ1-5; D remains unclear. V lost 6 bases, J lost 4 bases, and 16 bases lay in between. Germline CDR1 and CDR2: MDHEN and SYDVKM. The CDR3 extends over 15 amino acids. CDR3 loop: CASRVPGLRNQPQHF. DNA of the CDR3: TGTGCCAGCAGAGTTCCCGGTCTTCGAAATCAGCCCCAGCATTTT.

The CDR3 reads CASSLSLTGRYPDTQYF. In nucleotides, the CDR3 is TGTGCCAGCAGTTTATCGCTGACAGGGAGGTACCCAGATACGCAGTATTTT. This chain uses TRBV27 with TRBJ2-3, with D possibly being TRBD1 (7 bases). Germline V CDR1 and CDR2: MNHEY, SMNVEV (reference sequence). This CDR3 region has 17 residues. The V gene lost 0 bases and the J gene lost 4 bases, with 17 bases spanning the gap.

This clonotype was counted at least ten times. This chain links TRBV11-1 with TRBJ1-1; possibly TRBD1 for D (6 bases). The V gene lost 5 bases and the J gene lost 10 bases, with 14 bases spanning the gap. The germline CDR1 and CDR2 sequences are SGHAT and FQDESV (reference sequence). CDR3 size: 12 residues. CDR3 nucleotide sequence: TGTGCCAGCAGCGCCTCAGGGGTCGCAGCTTTCTTT. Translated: CASSASGVAAFF.

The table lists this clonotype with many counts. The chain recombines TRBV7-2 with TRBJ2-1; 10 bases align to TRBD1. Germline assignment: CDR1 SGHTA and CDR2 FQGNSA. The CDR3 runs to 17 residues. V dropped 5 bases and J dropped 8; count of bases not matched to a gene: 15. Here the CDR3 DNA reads TGTGCCAGCAGCCTAGGGACAGGGGATTCGAGTATTGATGAGCAGTTCTTC. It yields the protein CASSLGTGDSSIDEQFF.

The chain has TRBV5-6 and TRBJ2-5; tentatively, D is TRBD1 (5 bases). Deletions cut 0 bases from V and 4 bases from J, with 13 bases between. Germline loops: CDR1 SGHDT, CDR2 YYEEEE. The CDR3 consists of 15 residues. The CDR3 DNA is TGTGCCAGCAGCTTGGGAACAGGCAGAATAGAGACCCAGTACTTC. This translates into CASSLGTGRIETQYF.

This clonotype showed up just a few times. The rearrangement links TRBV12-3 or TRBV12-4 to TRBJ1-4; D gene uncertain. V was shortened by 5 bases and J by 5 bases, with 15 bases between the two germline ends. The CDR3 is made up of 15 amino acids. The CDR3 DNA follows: TGTGCCAGCAGTCCCCAGACGGGGAAGAATGAAAAACTGTTTTTT. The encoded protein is CASSPQTGKNEKLFF.

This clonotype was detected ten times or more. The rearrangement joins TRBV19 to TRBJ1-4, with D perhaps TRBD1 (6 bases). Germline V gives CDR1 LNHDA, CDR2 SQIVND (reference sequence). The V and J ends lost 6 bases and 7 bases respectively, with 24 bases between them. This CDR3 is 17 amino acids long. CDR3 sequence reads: CASSNEDRRLRGEKLFF. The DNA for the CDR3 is TGTGCCAGTAGCAACGAAGACAGGCGGCTACGGGGTGAAAAACTGTTTTTT.

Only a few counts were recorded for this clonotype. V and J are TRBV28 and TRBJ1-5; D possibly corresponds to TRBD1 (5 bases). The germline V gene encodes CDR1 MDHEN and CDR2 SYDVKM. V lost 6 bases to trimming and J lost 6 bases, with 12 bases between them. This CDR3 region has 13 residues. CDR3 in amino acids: CASRPGSLQPQHF. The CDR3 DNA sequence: TGTGCCAGCAGACCAGGGTCTCTTCAGCCCCAGCATTTT.

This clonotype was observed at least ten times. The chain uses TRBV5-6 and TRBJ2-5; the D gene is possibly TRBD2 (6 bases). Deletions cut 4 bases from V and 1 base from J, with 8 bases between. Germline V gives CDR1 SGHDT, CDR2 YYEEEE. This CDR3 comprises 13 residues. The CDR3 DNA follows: TGTGCCAGCAGCGTGGGACTCCAAGAGACCCAGTACTTC. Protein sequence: CASSVGLQETQYF. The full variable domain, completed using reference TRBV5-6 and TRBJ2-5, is DAGVTQSPTHLIKTRGQQVTLRCSPKSGHDTVSWYQQALGQGPQFIFQYYEEEERQRGNFPDRFSGHQFPNYSSELNVNALLLGDSALYLCASSVGLQETQYFGPGTRLLVL.

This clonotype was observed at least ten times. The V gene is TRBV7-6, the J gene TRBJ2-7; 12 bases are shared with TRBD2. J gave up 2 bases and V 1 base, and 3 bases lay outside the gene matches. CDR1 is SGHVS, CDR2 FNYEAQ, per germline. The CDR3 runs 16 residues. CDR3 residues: CASSLGASGRAYEQYF. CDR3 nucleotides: TGTGCCAGCAGCTTAGGGGCTAGCGGGAGGGCCTACGAGCAGTACTTC. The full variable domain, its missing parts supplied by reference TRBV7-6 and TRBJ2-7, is GAGVSQSPRYKVTKRGQDVALRCDPISGHVSLYWYRQALGQGPEFLTYFNYEAQQDKSGLPNDRFSAERPEGSISTLTIQRTEQRDSAMYRCASSLGASGRAYEQYFGPGTRLTVT.

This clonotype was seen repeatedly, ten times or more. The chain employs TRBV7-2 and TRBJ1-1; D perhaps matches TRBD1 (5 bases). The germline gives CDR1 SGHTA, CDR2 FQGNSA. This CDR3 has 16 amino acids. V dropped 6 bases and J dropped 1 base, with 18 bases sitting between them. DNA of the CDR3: TGTGCCAGCAGACCAATGGGCAGGGTCGGGAACACTGAAGCTTTCTTT. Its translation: CASRPMGRVGNTEAFF.